This record looks at one TCR beta chain sequence and its context. Antigen: not known. This entry comes from a study of regulatory T cells in long-lasting Graves disease. About the research overall: Newly diagnosed Graves' patients had under 3 months of antithyroid drugs. Whole-study findings and limits: A limited number of samples was an acknowledged limitation.

Libraries of TCR beta came from iRepertoire HTBI primers plus Arm-PCR of CDR3 regions. TCRdb used MiXCR to reprocess the multiplex PCR reads, holding one entry per CDR3 protein. The sample has hundreds of thousands of distinct CDR3 sequences, less than 20% seen once. Germline values: CDR1 SGHDT, CDR2 YYEEEE. The CDR3 runs to 14 residues. The V and J ends lost 7 bases and 1 base respectively, with 12 bases between them. Time point: newly diagnosed GD, antithyroid drugs for less than 3 months. The TCR library was prepared using RNA isolated from PBMCs. As collected, the peripheral blood samples measured about 10 milliliters each and went into EDTA tubes. This sample was shared with a second study, whose subject was T cells in Graves' hyperthyroidism and ophthalmopathy. This second report adds: The majority of expanded thyroid clonotypes above 0.001 also appeared in blood.

Sequences were derived from peripheral blood mononuclear cells (PBMCs), sampled at new diagnosis, from a patient treated with antithyroid drugs. The chain joins TRBV5-6 to TRBJ1-5; D not resolved. The clonotype comes from a woman aged 30 to 39 with Graves disease. Here the CDR3 DNA reads TGTGCCAGCCGGGTGGCTGCGAGCAATCAGCCCCAGCATTTT. Its translation: CASRVAASNQPQHF.